This TCR beta chain was sequenced during a study of T cell repertoires in cytomegalovirus infection. The overall study: CMV infection together with matching HLA type was indicated by public TCR beta signatures.

Whole-study findings and limits: The study found HLA-C-restricted CMV-specific TCR beta clonotypes dominating the ex vivo response. Summed frequency of public TCR beta families distinguished CMV carriers with the relevant HLA.

TCRdb redid the calling of the reads with MiXCR, one entry per CDR3 protein. The sample comprises around 450,000 distinct CDR3 sequences, 30% to 40% of which are singletons, and roughly 15% rests with the top ten. Remarks on this clonotype: Its cognate antigen is unknown.

The specimen sequenced was PBMCs. The origin of this receptor is a human donor in good health (CMV status not recorded). Some clones in this sample may be carry-over from other donors' samples.

CDR3 sequence reads: CASNPHGRLVGAAGELFF. Here the CDR3 DNA reads TGTGCCAGCAACCCCCACGGCCGACTAGTGGGGGCGGCCGGGGAGCTGTTTTTT. This rearrangement joins TRBV7-2 to TRBJ2-2; D may match TRBD1 or TRBD2 (6 bases each). The germline V gene has CDR1 SGHTA and CDR2 FQGNSA. CDR3 length: 18 residues. The germline V and J ends were trimmed by 7 bases and 6 bases, with 27 bases remaining between them. Using reference TRBV7-2 and TRBJ2-2 for the parts outside the CDR3, the full variable domain is GAGVSQSPSNKVTEKGKDVELRCDPISGHTALYWYRQSLGQGLEFLIYFQGNSAPDKSGLPSDRFSAERTGGSVSTLTIQRTQQEDSAVYLCASNPHGRLVGAAGELFFGEGSRLTVL.